This T cell receptor (beta chain) was captured in a study of blood T cell repertoires in COVID-19. Recovery among Cohort 3 donors was established by two negative PCRs, clearance, or symptom resolution. Trimming took 4 bases from V and 0 from J, leaving 22 bases between them. Germline V gives CDR1 LGHNA, CDR2 YSLEER. There are 19 residues in the CDR3. Measured with immunoSEQ multiplex PCR; TCRdb has only the in-frame clones, and not every one. The table has approximately 200,000 clones, around four fifths seen once. This receptor was obtained from a middle-aged man who had recovered from COVID-19. The genes are TRBV4-3 and TRBJ2-1; D is possibly TRBD2 (5 bases). Sequenced input: PBMCs or T cells enriched from blood (not recorded which). CDR3 in DNA: TGCGCCAGCAGCCCCCGAATCCGATCTCCTCGGGACTCCTACAATGAGCAGTTCTTC. Translation: CASSPRIRSPRDSYNEQFF.